The clone carrying this T cell receptor (beta chain) came up once. The sample originates from a study of OX40 agonist ivuxolimab in advanced cancers. With 1 base removed from V and 8 bases from J, the gap between germline ends came to 14 bases. The CDR3 consists of 14 residues. Per germline, CDR1 SEHNR and CDR2 FQNEAQ (reference sequence). Using immunoSEQ multiplex PCR, the repertoire was profiled, and TCRdb retains in-frame clones only, with some absent. The sample has around 47,000 clones, 84% seen once. This specimen was CD4+ or CD8+ T cells sorted from blood, taken in a trial of the OX40 agonist ivuxolimab. This receptor was taken from an adult with an advanced solid tumor such as melanoma, head and neck, liver or kidney cancer. The V and J genes are TRBV7-9 and TRBJ1-2; no clear D. The CDR3, as DNA: TGTGCCAGCAGCTTAGTCGGCTGGGTGGAGGGCTACACCTTC. Encoded protein: CASSLVGWVEGYTF.